These 22 T cell receptor beta chains came from one sample sequenced in a study of control samples from healthy donors and cancer patients (TCRdb year 2020). Libraries were constructed by the immunoSEQ multiplex PCR assay. Sourced from immuneACCESS, this table was stored by TCRdb with only in-frame sequences that have V and J called. A share of the clones is absent; for the studies checked, an unresolved V gene accounts for under half, and the remainder has no known explanation. Present in this sample are about 88,000 clones, 85% to 95% of which were seen just once. The top ten clonotypes cover roughly 8% of the sample. The source material was blood. The receptors here all came from a young man in good health.

This chain links TRBV6-5 with TRBJ1-5; perhaps TRBD1 as D (5 bases). The CDR3 is 14 residues long. Germline-derived CDR1 and CDR2 are MNHEY and SVGAGI. Trimming removed 6 bases from V and 2 bases from J, with 11 bases in between. The CDR3 DNA reads TGTGCCAGCAGACCGACAGAGGGCAATCAGCCCCAGCATTTT. Its protein product is CASRPTEGNQPQHF.

The chain carries TRBV30 and TRBJ2-2, with D maybe TRBD1 (6 bases). This CDR3 is built from 13 residues. Trimming removed 8 bases at V and 4 bases at J, with 14 bases between. Per the germline V gene, CDR1 is GTSNPN and CDR2 is SVGIG (reference sequence). CDR3 protein: CARLQGTTGELFF. The CDR3 DNA reads TGTGCCCGATTGCAGGGGACCACCGGGGAGCTGTTTTTT. Based on the CDR3 plus reference TRBV30 and TRBJ2-2, the full variable domain is SQTIHQWPATLVQPVGSPLSLECTVEGTSNPNLYWYRQAAGRGLQLLFYSVGIGQISSEVPQNLSASRPQDRQFILSSKKLLLSDSGFYLCARLQGTTGELFFGEGSRLTVL.

CDR3 region: CASSLIGLAGETNTQYF. The DNA for the CDR3 is TGTGCCAGCAGCTTAATTGGACTAGCGGGAGAGACTAATACGCAGTATTTT. The chain couples TRBV7-8 to TRBJ2-3; 13 bases are shared with TRBD2. J gave up 7 bases and V 2 bases, and 9 bases lay outside the gene matches. Germline assignment: CDR1 SGHVS and CDR2 FQNEAQ. The CDR3 is 17 residues long.

The V gene is TRBV30, the J gene TRBJ2-3; D gene ambiguous. Per the germline V gene, CDR1 is GTSNPN and CDR2 is SVGIG (reference sequence). Trimming took off 5 bases at V and 7 bases at J, with 19 bases between the two ends. This CDR3 contains 14 residues. The CDR3 nucleotides are TGTGCCTGGGAACCGTCCCTTTGGCGGTATACGCAGTATTTT. This translates into CAWEPSLWRYTQYF.

The rearrangement links TRBV15 to TRBJ1-1, with D possibly TRBD1 on 5 matching bases. The CDR3 extends over 15 amino acids. V was shortened by 0 bases and J by 2 bases, with 10 bases between the two germline ends. Germline CDR1 is LNHNV and CDR2 is YYDKDF (reference sequence). In DNA form, the CDR3 reads TGTGCCACCAGCAGAGATTGGGGGAGCAACACTGAAGCTTTCTTT. Translation gives CATSRDWGSNTEAFF.

The chain uses TRBV18 and TRBJ1-5; possibly TRBD1 for D (6 bases). Germline V gene sequence: CDR1 KGHSH, CDR2 LQKENI. The V end was cut by 2 bases, the J end by 1 base, with 12 bases between. The CDR3 runs to 16 residues. CDR3 sequence: CASSPSLGQSNQPQHF. The CDR3, as DNA: TGTGCCAGCTCACCATCACTAGGACAGAGCAATCAGCCCCAGCATTTT.

This clone has a single count. The J gene is TRBJ2-5, the V gene TRBV28; possibly TRBD1 for D (5 bases). Per germline, CDR1 MDHEN and CDR2 SYDVKM. V was pared by 4 bases and J by 3 bases, with 15 bases between. The CDR3 spans 15 residues. The CDR3 region has the DNA TGTGCCAGCAGTTCGACACAAGACAGCAAAGAGACCCAGTACTTC. The encoded protein is CASSSTQDSKETQYF.

V is TRBV30 and J is TRBJ1-4; D unresolved. The CDR3 loop spans 13 amino acids. Per germline, CDR1 GTSNPN and CDR2 SVGIG (reference sequence). V was cut by 5 bases and J by 0 bases, with 7 bases left in between. The CDR3 sequence: CAWEESTNEKLFF. CDR3 DNA: TGTGCCTGGGAGGAGTCAACTAATGAAAAACTGTTTTTT.

The chain couples TRBV4-1 to TRBJ2-7, with a tentative D call TRBD2 (5 bases). The CDR3 is 16 residues long. Germline V lookup: CDR1 MGHRA, CDR2 YSYEKL. Trimming shortened V by 4 bases and J by 0 bases, and 16 bases separated the two germline ends. This chain's CDR3 is CASSPLYRGSSYEQYF. The CDR3 coding sequence is TGCGCCAGCAGCCCCTTGTATCGAGGGAGCTCCTACGAGCAGTACTTC.

This clone was detected once. The chain is built from TRBV18 and TRBJ2-7; no clear D. Trimming left V 4 bases short and J 4 bases short, with 20 bases between. This CDR3 region has 16 residues. The germline gives CDR1 KGHSH, CDR2 LQKENI. The CDR3 sequence: CASSLPSSPALYEQYF. For the CDR3, the DNA is TGTGCCAGCTCACTACCGAGTTCGCCTGCCCTATACGAGCAGTACTTC.

The chain carries TRBV7-9 and TRBJ1-1; D is undetermined. The CDR3 is made up of 12 amino acids. V lost 1 base and J lost 7, with 7 bases in between. Germline V lookup: CDR1 SEHNR, CDR2 FQNEAQ (reference sequence). CDR3: CASSLDGVEAFF. The CDR3 coding sequence is TGTGCCAGCAGCTTAGATGGAGTTGAAGCTTTCTTT.

The chain couples TRBV6-4 to TRBJ1-1; D unresolved. This CDR3 has 13 residues. The germline V gene has CDR1 MRHNA and CDR2 SNTAGT. V was cut by 0 bases and J by 5 bases, with 7 bases left in between. Here the CDR3 reads CASSDSPGTEAFF. The DNA for the CDR3 is TGTGCCAGCAGTGACTCTCCGGGGACTGAAGCTTTCTTT.

The chain links TRBV19 to TRBJ1-1, with D possibly being TRBD1 (6 bases). The CDR3 length is 13 residues. Germline CDR1 and CDR2: LNHDA and SQIVND (reference sequence). Trimming took off 6 bases at V and 3 bases at J, with 11 bases between the two ends. In DNA form, the CDR3 reads TGTGCCAGTAGCGATACAGGGCACACTGAAGCTTTCTTT. Protein: CASSDTGHTEAFF.

The chain is built from TRBV6-1 and TRBJ2-1, with 8 nucleotides matching TRBD2. Germline assignment: CDR1 MNHNS and CDR2 SASEGT. The CDR3 runs to 15 residues. After removal of 0 bases from V and 2 bases from J, the junction contained 0 bases not matched to a gene. The CDR3 sequence: CASSEASGAYNEQFF. Written as DNA, the CDR3 is TGTGCCAGCAGTGAAGCTAGCGGGGCCTACAATGAGCAGTTCTTC.

V gene TRBV19 combines with J gene TRBJ1-2; D not resolved. V gave up 1 base and J gave up 6 bases, with 15 bases separating them. There are 15 residues in the CDR3. Germline V gene lookup returns CDR1 LNHDA and CDR2 SQIVND (reference sequence). The CDR3 spells CASSIASGGFDGYTF. The CDR3 bases are TGTGCCAGTAGTATAGCCTCAGGAGGGTTTGATGGCTACACCTTC.

The chain couples TRBV6-5 to TRBJ1-1; the D is unclear. The length of the CDR3 is 15 residues. CDR1 is MNHEY, CDR2 SVGAGI, per germline. The V gene lost 6 bases and the J gene lost 4 bases, with 18 bases spanning the gap. CDR3 sequence: CASRSNLGSGTEAFF. CDR3 nucleotides: TGTGCCAGCAGATCCAACCTGGGGTCGGGCACTGAAGCTTTCTTT.

V is TRBV5-4 and J is TRBJ2-7; 14 bases map to TRBD2. With V trimmed by 2 bases and J by 1 base, 8 bases remained unmatched. Germline V gives CDR1 SGHNT, CDR2 YYREEE (reference sequence). This CDR3 is built from 18 residues. The CDR3 DNA is TGTGCCAGCAGCTTTCAGGGACTAGCGGGAGTTCCGTCCTACGAGCAGTACTTC. Amino acids: CASSFQGLAGVPSYEQYF. The full variable domain, in which reference TRBV5-4 and TRBJ2-7 provide the parts outside the CDR3, is ETGVTQSPTHLIKTRGQQVTLRCSSQSGHNTVSWYQQALGQGPQFIFQYYREEENGRGNFPPRFSGLQFPNYSSELNVNALELDDSALYLCASSFQGLAGVPSYEQYFGPGTRLTVT.

The rearrangement joins TRBV7-6 to TRBJ1-2, with a tentative D call TRBD1 (5 bases). Trimming left V 1 base short and J 2 bases short, with 14 bases between. Looked up from germline, CDR1 is SGHVS and CDR2 is FNYEAQ. The CDR3 has 16 residues. Here the CDR3 reads CASSLGGDGGNYGYTF. The CDR3 DNA reads TGTGCCAGCAGCTTAGGGGGGGACGGAGGGAACTATGGCTACACCTTC.

J is TRBJ1-1 and V is TRBV27; D remains ambiguous. The CDR3 contains 11 residues. V dropped 7 bases and J dropped 5 bases, with 8 bases sitting between them. Germline V gene lookup returns CDR1 MNHEY and CDR2 SMNVEV (reference sequence). CDR3 amino acids: CASIAGTEAFF. CDR3 DNA sequence: TGTGCCAGCATCGCGGGAACTGAAGCTTTCTTT.

As DNA, the CDR3 is TGCGCCAGCAGCTTGCGTGCGAACACTGAAGCTTTCTTT. Amino acids: CASSLRANTEAFF. This sequence joins TRBV5-1 and TRBJ1-1; no clear D gene. This CDR3 comprises 13 residues. Trimming took off 1 base at V and 1 base at J, with 5 bases between the two ends. Germline V CDR1 and CDR2: SGHRS, YFSETQ.

This clone came up once. The chain has TRBV7-9 and TRBJ1-2; possible D gene TRBD1, 6 bases. V gave up 4 bases and J gave up 6 bases, with 18 bases separating them. CDR1 and CDR2 (germline): SEHNR, FQNEAQ (reference sequence). The CDR3 is 15 amino acids. The CDR3 DNA follows: TGTGCCAGCAGCTCCGGACTTACAGGGCCCGATGGCTACACCTTC. Translating it yields CASSSGLTGPDGYTF.

This clone was recorded once. The DNA for the CDR3 is TGTGCCAGTAGTATAAACAGGGTAAGGTCGAATTCACCCCTCCACTTT. This encodes CASSINRVRSNSPLHF. V gene TRBV19 combines with J gene TRBJ1-6; D is perhaps TRBD1 (6 bases). CDR3 length: 16 amino acids. Germline V lookup: CDR1 LNHDA, CDR2 SQIVND (reference sequence). Trimming removed 2 bases at V and 7 bases at J, with 15 bases between.